This T cell receptor beta chain was recovered during a study of blood T cells in healthy people across ages. Primed by a sample-barcoded 5' primer and a J-beta primer mix, a second PCR proceeded for about 7 to 12 cycles. In TCRdb, the 5' RACE reads were re-called with MiXCR into one record per CDR3 protein. The sample has 1,500,000 or so distinct CDR3 sequences; approximately 59% are singletons. Trimming took off 2 bases at V and 4 bases at J, with 10 bases between the two ends. Germline CDR1 and CDR2: SGHDN and FVKESK. This CDR3 has 14 amino acids. The rearrangement links TRBV14 to TRBJ2-3; D unclear. Sequencing input: blood. This TCR derives from a man between 18 and 29 years old in good health. This CDR3 is CASSQISTADTQYF. As DNA, the CDR3 is TGTGCCAGCAGCCAAATCTCGACCGCAGATACGCAGTATTTT.